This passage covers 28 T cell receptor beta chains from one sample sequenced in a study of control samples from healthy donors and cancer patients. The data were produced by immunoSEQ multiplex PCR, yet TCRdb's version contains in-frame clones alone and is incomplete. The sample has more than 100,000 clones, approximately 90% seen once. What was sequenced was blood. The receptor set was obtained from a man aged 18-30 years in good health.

The CDR3 DNA is TGTGCCAGCAGTCCCCCTAGGACAGGGCTCTACGAGCAGTACTTC. Translating it yields CASSPPRTGLYEQYF. The rearrangement links TRBV27 to TRBJ2-7; 8 bases line up with TRBD1. CDR3 length: 15 amino acids. Germline V gives CDR1 MNHEY, CDR2 SMNVEV (reference sequence). V lost 5 bases, J lost 3 bases, and 9 bases stayed unmatched.

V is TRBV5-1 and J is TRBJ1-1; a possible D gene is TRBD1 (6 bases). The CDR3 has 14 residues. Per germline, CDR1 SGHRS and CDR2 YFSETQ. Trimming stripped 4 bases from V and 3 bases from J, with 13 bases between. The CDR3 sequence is CASSEQGWDTEAFF. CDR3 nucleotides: TGCGCCAGCAGCGAACAGGGATGGGACACTGAAGCTTTCTTT.

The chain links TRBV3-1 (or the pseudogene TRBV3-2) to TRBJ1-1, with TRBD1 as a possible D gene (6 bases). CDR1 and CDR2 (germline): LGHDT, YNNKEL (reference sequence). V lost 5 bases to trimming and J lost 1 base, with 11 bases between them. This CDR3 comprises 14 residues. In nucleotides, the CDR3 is TGTGCCAGCAGCAATCTGACAGGGAACACTGAAGCTTTCTTT. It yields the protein CASSNLTGNTEAFF.

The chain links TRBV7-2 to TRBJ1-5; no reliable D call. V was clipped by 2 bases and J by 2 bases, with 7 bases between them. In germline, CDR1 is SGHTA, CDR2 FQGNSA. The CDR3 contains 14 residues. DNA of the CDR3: TGTGCCAGCAGCTTATCATCGGGCAATCAGCCCCAGCATTTT. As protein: CASSLSSGNQPQHF.

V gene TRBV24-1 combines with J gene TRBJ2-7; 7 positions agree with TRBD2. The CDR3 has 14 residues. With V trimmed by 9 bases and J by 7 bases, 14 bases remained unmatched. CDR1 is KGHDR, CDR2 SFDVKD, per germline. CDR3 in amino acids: CATFPSGECEEQYF. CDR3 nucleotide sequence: TGTGCCACCTTCCCCAGCGGGGAGTGTGAGGAGCAGTACTTC.

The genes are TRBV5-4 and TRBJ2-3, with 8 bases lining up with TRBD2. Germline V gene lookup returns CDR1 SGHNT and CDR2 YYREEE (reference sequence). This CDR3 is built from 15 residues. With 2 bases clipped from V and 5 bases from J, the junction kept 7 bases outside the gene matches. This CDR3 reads CASSFDAGGGDTQYF. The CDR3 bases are TGTGCCAGCAGCTTCGACGCGGGGGGAGGAGATACGCAGTATTTT.

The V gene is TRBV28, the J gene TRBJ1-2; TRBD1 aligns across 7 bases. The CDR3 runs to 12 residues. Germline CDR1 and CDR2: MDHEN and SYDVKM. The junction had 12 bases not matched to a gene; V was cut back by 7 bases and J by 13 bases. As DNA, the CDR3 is TGTGCCAGCAAGGGGGCAGGTCTCTCTGGCACCTTC. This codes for CASKGAGLSGTF.

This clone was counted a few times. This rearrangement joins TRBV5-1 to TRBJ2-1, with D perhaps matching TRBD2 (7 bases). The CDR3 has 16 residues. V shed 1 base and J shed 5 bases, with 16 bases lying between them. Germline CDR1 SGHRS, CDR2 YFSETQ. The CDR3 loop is CASSLMWGGRDNEQFF. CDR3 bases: TGCGCCAGCAGCTTGATGTGGGGGGGCCGGGACAATGAGCAGTTCTTC.

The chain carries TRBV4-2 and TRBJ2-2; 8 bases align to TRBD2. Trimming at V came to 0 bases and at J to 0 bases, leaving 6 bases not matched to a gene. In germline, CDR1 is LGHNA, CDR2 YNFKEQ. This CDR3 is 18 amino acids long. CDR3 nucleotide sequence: TGTGCCAGCAGCCAAGAGGGCACGGGGGGGGCGAACACCGGGGAGCTGTTTTTT. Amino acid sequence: CASSQEGTGGANTGELFF.

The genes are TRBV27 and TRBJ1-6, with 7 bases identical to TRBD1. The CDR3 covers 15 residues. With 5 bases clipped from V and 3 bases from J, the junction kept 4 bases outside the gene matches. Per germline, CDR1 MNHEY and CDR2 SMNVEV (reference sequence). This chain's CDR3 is CASSRRDSYNSPLHF. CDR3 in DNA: TGTGCCAGCAGTCGCAGGGACAGCTATAATTCACCCCTCCACTTT.

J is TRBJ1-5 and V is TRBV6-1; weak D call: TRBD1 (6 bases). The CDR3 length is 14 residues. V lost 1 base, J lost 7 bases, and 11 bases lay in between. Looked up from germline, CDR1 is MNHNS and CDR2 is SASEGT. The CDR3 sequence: CASSEVGGRQPQHF. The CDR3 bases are TGTGCCAGCAGTGAAGTGGGGGGGCGGCAGCCCCAGCATTTT.

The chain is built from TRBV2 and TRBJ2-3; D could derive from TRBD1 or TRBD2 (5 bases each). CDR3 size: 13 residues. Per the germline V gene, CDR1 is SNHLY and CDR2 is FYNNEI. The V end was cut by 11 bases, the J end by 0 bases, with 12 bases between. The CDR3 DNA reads TGTGCCCTGGTACGGGACAGCACAGATACGCAGTATTTT. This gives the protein CALVRDSTDTQYF.

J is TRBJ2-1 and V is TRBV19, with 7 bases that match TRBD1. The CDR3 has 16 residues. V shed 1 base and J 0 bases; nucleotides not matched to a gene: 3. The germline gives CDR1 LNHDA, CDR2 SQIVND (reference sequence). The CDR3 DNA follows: TGTGCCAGTAGTATAGGGCCAGGGGGCTCCTACAATGAGCAGTTCTTC. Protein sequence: CASSIGPGGSYNEQFF.

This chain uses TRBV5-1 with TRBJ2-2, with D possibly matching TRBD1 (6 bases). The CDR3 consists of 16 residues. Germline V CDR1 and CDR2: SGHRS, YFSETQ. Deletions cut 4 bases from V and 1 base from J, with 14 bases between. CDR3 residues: CASSVNPQGNTGELFF. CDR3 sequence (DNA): TGCGCCAGCAGCGTTAACCCACAGGGGAACACCGGGGAGCTGTTTTTT.

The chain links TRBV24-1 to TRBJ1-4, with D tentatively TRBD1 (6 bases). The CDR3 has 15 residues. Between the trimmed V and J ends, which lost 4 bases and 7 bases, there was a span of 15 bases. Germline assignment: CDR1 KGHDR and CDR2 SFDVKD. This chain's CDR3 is CATSDNREGGEKLFF. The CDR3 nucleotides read TGTGCCACCAGTGACAACAGGGAAGGAGGTGAAAAACTGTTTTTT.

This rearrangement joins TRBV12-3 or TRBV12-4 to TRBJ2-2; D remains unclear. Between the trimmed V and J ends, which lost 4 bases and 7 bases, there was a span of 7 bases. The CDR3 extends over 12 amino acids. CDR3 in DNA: TGTGCCAGCAGTTCCGGTGTCGGGGAGCTGTTTTTT. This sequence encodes CASSSGVGELFF.

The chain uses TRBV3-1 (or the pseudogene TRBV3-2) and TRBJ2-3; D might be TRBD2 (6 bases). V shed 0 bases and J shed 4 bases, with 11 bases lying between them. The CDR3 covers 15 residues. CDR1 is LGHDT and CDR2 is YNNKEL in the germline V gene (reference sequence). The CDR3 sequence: CASSQDGRGPDTQYF. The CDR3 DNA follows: TGTGCCAGCAGCCAAGATGGGCGGGGCCCAGATACGCAGTATTTT.

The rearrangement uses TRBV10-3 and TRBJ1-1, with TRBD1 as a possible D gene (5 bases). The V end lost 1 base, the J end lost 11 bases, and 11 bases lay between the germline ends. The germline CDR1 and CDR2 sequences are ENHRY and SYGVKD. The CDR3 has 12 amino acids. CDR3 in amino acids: CAISEYPAGAFF. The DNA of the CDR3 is TGTGCCATCAGTGAGTATCCCGCAGGGGCTTTCTTT.

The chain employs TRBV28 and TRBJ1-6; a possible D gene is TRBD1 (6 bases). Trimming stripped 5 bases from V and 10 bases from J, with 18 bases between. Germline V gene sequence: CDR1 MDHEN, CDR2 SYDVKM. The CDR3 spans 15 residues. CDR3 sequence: CASSVGGASWSPLHF. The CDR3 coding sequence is TGTGCCAGCAGTGTAGGGGGGGCCTCTTGGTCACCCCTCCACTTT.

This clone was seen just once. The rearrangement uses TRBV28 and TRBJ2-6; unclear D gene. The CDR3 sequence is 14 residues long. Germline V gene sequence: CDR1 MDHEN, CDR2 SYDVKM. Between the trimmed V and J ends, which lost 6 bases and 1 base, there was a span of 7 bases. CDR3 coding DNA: TGTGCCAGCAGGCCCCGTTCTGGGGCCAACGTCCTGACTTTC. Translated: CASRPRSGANVLTF.

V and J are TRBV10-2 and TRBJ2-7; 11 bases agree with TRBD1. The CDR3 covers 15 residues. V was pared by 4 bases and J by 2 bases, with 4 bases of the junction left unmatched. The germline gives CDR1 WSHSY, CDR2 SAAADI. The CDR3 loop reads CASSAGTGGPYEQYV. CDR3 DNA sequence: TGCGCCAGCAGTGCAGGGACAGGGGGACCCTACGAGCAGTACGTC.

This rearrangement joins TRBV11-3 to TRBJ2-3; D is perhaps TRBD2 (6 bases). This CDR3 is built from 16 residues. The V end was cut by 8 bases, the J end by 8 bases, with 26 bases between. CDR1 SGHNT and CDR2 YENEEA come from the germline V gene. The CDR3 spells CASGRGGGGTEGTQYF. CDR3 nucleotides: TGTGCCAGCGGCCGTGGGGGAGGAGGGACTGAGGGTACGCAGTATTTT.

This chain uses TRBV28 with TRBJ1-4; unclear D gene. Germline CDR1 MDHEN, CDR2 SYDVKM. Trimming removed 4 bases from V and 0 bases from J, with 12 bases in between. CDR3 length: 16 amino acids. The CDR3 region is CASSSVGRTTNEKLFF. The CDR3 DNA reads TGTGCCAGCAGTTCGGTTGGTCGTACAACTAATGAAAAACTGTTTTTT.

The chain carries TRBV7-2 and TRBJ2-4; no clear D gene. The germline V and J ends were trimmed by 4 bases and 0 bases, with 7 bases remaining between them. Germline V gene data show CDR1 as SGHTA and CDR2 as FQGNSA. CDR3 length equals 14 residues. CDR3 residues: CASSSTEAKNIQYF. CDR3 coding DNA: TGTGCCAGCAGCTCGACGGAAGCCAAAAACATTCAGTACTTC.

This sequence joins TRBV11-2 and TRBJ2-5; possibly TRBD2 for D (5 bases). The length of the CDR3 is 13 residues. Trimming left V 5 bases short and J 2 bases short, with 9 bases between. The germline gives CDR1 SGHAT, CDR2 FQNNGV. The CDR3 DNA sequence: TGTGCCAGCAGCCCGGACTGGCAAGAGACCCAGTACTTC. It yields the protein CASSPDWQETQYF.

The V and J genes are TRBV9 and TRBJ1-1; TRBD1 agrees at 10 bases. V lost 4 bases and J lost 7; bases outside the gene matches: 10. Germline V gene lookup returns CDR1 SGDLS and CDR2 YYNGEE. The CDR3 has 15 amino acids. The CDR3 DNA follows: TGTGCCAGCAGCCCCAGGACAGGGGGGCGGTTTGAAGCTTTCTTT. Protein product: CASSPRTGGRFEAFF.

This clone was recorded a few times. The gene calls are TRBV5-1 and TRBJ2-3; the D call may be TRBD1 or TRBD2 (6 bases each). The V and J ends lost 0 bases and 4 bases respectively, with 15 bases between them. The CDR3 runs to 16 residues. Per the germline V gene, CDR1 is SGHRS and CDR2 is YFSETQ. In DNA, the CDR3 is TGCGCCAGCAGCTTGGGGGGGGCCGGATTGCCAGATACGCAGTATTTT. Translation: CASSLGGAGLPDTQYF.

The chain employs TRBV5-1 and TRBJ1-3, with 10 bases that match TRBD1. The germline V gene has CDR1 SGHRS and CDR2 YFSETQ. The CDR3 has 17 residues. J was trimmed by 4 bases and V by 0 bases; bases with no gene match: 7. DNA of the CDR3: TGCGCCAGCAGCTTGGACGGACAGGGGGACTTCGGAAACACCATATATTTT. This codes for CASSLDGQGDFGNTIYF.